A single sample gave rise to the 3 T cell receptor beta chains below, sequenced in a study of blood T cell repertoires in COVID-19 (dated by TCRdb to 2020 to 2021). Library preparation was by the immunoSEQ multiplex PCR assay. The source is immuneACCESS, and TCRdb retained only in-frame sequences with V and J called. Part of the clones is not carried over; for the studies checked, unresolved V genes explain less than half of this, and the remainder is unexplained. For this sample there are more than 85,000 clones; about 80% appear just once. The ten largest clones capture 24% of the sample. Sequenced sample: peripheral blood. The receptors here all came from a man in his 70s with acute or convalescent COVID-19.

J is TRBJ2-2 and V is TRBV7-2; D remains ambiguous. V was shortened by 5 bases and J by 4 bases, with 8 bases between the two germline ends. The CDR3 is 13 residues long. Germline V gene lookup returns CDR1 SGHTA and CDR2 FQGNSA. The CDR3 DNA follows: TGTGCCAGCAGCCCGAGAGGCACCGGGGAGCTGTTTTTT. Translating it yields CASSPRGTGELFF.

The CDR3 sequence: CASSQDRFRAFF. The CDR3 nucleotides are TGTGCCAGCAGCCAAGACAGGTTTCGGGCTTTCTTT. This chain links TRBV3-1 (or the pseudogene TRBV3-2) with TRBJ1-1, with D unclear. The CDR3 loop spans 12 amino acids. Trimming stripped 0 bases from V and 11 bases from J, with 10 bases between. Germline V gene sequence: CDR1 LGHDT, CDR2 YNNKEL (reference sequence).

CDR3 sequence (DNA): TGTGCCAGCAGGGCCCCCTCTGAGCTGTTTTTT. Translated: CASRAPSELFF. The chain employs TRBV28 and TRBJ2-2; D uncertain. Germline V gene sequence: CDR1 MDHEN, CDR2 SYDVKM. Trimming left V 6 bases short and J 11 bases short, with 10 bases between. This CDR3 comprises 11 residues.